This is a list of T cell receptor beta chains from one sample in a study of blood T cell repertoires in COVID-19. The method was immunoSEQ multiplex PCR; TCRdb's version includes in-frame clones alone and lacks a portion of them. Of around 95,000 clones listed, just under 80% are singletons. The sample consisted of peripheral blood. Receptor source: an older man with active or convalescent COVID-19. The CDR3 runs from the conserved cysteine through the conserved F or W. Each record gives: J gene, V gene, D gene, clone size, CDR3 protein, CDR3 DNA. A D gene is named only where the DNA matches it firmly. The size field is filled for only some rows; it gives once, few, many or a size class.

j_gene: TRBJ2-5
v_gene: TRBV27
d_gene: TRBD2
abundance: once
CDR3aa: CASSFSTSGQETQYF
CDR3nt: TGTGCCAGCAGTTTTAGCACTAGCGGCCAAGAGACCCAGTACTTC

j_gene: TRBJ1-2
v_gene: TRBV5-8
d_gene: TRBD1
abundance: .
CDR3aa: CASSALTGAGGYGYTF
CDR3nt: TGTGCCAGCAGCGCCTTGACAGGGGCCGGAGGCTATGGCTACACCTTC

j_gene: TRBJ2-2
v_gene: TRBV4-3
d_gene: .
abundance: many
CDR3aa: CASSPQGGGGDTGELFF
CDR3nt: TGCGCCAGCAGCCCTCAGGGTGGTGGCGGGGACACCGGGGAGCTGTTTTTT

j_gene: TRBJ2-7
v_gene: TRBV5-4
d_gene: TRBD1
abundance: .
CDR3aa: CASSPRDSYEQYF
CDR3nt: TGTGCCAGCAGCCCCCGGGACAGCTACGAGCAGTACTTC

j_gene: TRBJ2-7
v_gene: TRBV7-6
d_gene: .
abundance: few
CDR3aa: CASSFGGAAYEQYF
CDR3nt: TGTGCCAGCAGCTTTGGGGGGGCGGCCTACGAGCAGTACTTC

j_gene: TRBJ2-5
v_gene: TRBV4-1
d_gene: TRBD1
abundance: .
CDR3aa: CASSQATGIGETQYF
CDR3nt: TGCGCCAGCAGCCAAGCGACAGGGATCGGTGAGACCCAGTACTTC

j_gene: TRBJ1-2
v_gene: TRBV28
d_gene: .
abundance: .
CDR3aa: CASSFFGEGYTF
CDR3nt: TGTGCCAGCAGTTTCTTCGGGGAGGGCTACACCTTC

j_gene: TRBJ1-3
v_gene: TRBV5-1
d_gene: .
abundance: .
CDR3aa: CASSYSSSGNTIYF
CDR3nt: TGCGCCAGCAGCTACTCAAGCTCTGGAAACACCATATATTTT

j_gene: TRBJ2-7
v_gene: TRBV6-1
d_gene: TRBD1
abundance: .
CDR3aa: CASSEMGTGTYEQYF
CDR3nt: TGTGCCAGCAGTGAAATGGGGACAGGGACCTACGAGCAGTACTTC

j_gene: TRBJ2-2
v_gene: TRBV11-3
d_gene: .
abundance: .
CDR3aa: CASSNAVSGPNTGELFF
CDR3nt: TGTGCCAGCAGCAACGCGGTTTCAGGGCCCAACACCGGGGAGCTGTTTTTT

j_gene: TRBJ1-1
v_gene: TRBV7-9
d_gene: TRBD1
abundance: .
CDR3aa: CASSPPWDRLAEAFF
CDR3nt: TGTGCCAGCAGCCCCCCCTGGGACAGGCTTGCTGAAGCTTTCTTT

j_gene: TRBJ2-3
v_gene: TRBV9
d_gene: TRBD1
abundance: .
CDR3aa: CASSERQGRVDTQYF
CDR3nt: TGTGCCAGCAGCGAACGACAGGGGCGCGTAGATACGCAGTATTTT

j_gene: TRBJ1-5
v_gene: TRBV7-9
d_gene: .
abundance: .
CDR3aa: CASSSGVPGGNQPQHF
CDR3nt: TGTGCCAGCAGCTCCGGGGTCCCCGGAGGCAATCAGCCCCAGCATTTT

j_gene: TRBJ1-5
v_gene: TRBV7-2
d_gene: TRBD1
abundance: .
CDR3aa: CASSLQGINQPQHF
CDR3nt: TGTGCCAGCAGCCTACAGGGGATCAATCAGCCCCAGCATTTT

j_gene: TRBJ1-1
v_gene: TRBV12-3/TRBV12-4
d_gene: .
abundance: .
CDR3aa: CASSFNWNTEAFF
CDR3nt: TGTGCCAGCAGTTTTAATTGGAACACTGAAGCTTTCTTT

j_gene: TRBJ2-4
v_gene: TRBV19
d_gene: .
abundance: .
CDR3aa: CASSRAPLLTKNIQYF
CDR3nt: TGTGCCAGTAGTAGAGCGCCGCTGCTAACCAAAAACATTCAGTACTTC

j_gene: TRBJ2-7
v_gene: TRBV9
d_gene: .
abundance: .
CDR3aa: CASSVGGGAADEQYF
CDR3nt: TGTGCCAGCAGCGTAGGAGGGGGTGCGGCCGACGAGCAGTACTTC

j_gene: TRBJ1-3
v_gene: TRBV25-1
d_gene: .
abundance: .
CDR3aa: CASNDNISGNTIYF
CDR3nt: TGTGCCAGCAACGATAACATCTCTGGAAACACCATATATTTT

j_gene: TRBJ1-6
v_gene: TRBV27
d_gene: .
abundance: .
CDR3aa: CASGRGYNSPLHF
CDR3nt: TGTGCCAGCGGTCGGGGGTATAATTCACCCCTCCACTTT

j_gene: TRBJ1-2
v_gene: TRBV24-1
d_gene: TRBD1
abundance: .
CDR3aa: CATSDYRGQGYGYTF
CDR3nt: TGTGCCACCAGTGATTACAGGGGGCAAGGCTATGGCTACACCTTC

j_gene: TRBJ2-2
v_gene: TRBV7-2
d_gene: TRBD2
abundance: .
CDR3aa: CASSFRGSSGELFF
CDR3nt: TGTGCCAGCAGCTTTCGCGGGAGCTCCGGGGAGCTGTTTTTT

j_gene: TRBJ1-4
v_gene: TRBV3-1/TRBV3-2
d_gene: .
abundance: .
CDR3aa: CASSHYGTRLWEKLFF
CDR3nt: TGTGCCAGCAGCCACTATGGGACTCGGCTATGGGAAAAACTGTTTTTT